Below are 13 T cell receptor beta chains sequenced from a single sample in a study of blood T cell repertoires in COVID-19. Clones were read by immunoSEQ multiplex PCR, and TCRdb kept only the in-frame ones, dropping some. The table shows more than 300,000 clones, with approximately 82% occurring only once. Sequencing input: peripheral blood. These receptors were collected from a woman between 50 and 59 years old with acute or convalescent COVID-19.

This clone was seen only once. The CDR3, as DNA: TGTGCCAGCAGCCAAGCACATCCGAACACTGAAGCTTTCTTT. This encodes CASSQAHPNTEAFF. The V call is TRBV14, the J call TRBJ1-1; unclear D gene. Germline CDR1 SGHDN, CDR2 FVKESK. V lost 1 base to trimming and J lost 1 base, with 7 bases between them. The CDR3 spans 14 residues.

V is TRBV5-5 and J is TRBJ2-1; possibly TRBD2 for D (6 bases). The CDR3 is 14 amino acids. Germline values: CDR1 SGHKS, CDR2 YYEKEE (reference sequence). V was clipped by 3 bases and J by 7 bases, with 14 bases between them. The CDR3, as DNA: TGTGCCAGCAGCTGGCCGGGACTTACAAATGAGCAGTTCTTC. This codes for CASSWPGLTNEQFF.

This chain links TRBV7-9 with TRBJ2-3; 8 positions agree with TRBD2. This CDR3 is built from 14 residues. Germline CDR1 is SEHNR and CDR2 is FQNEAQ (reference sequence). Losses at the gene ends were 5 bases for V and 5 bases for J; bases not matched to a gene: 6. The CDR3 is CASSVQSGRDTQYF. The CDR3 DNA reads TGTGCCAGCAGCGTGCAGAGCGGGAGAGATACGCAGTATTTT.

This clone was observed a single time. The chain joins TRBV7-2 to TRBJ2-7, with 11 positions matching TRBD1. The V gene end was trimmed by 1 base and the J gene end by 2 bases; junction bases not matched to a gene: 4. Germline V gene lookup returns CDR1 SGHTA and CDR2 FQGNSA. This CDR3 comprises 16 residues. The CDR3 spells CASSLGGTGGTYEQYF. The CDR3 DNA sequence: TGTGCCAGCAGCTTAGGAGGGACAGGGGGTACCTACGAGCAGTACTTC.

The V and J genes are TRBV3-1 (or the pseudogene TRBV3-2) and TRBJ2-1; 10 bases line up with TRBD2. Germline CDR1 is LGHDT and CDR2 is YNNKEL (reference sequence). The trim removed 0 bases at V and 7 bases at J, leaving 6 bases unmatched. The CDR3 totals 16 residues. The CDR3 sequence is CASSQETSGIWNEQFF. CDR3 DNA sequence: TGTGCCAGCAGCCAAGAAACTAGCGGGATCTGGAATGAGCAGTTCTTC.

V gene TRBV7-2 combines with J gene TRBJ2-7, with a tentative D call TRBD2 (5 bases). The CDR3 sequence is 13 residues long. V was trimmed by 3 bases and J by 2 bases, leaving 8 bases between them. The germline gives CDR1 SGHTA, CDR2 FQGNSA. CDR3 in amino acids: CASSLSGAYEQYF. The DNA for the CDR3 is TGTGCCAGCAGCTTGAGCGGAGCCTACGAGCAGTACTTC.

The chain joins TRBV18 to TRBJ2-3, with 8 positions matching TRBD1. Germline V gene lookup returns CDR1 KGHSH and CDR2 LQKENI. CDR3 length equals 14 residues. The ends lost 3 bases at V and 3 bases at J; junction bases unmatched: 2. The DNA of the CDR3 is TGTGCCAGCTCACCTCGACAGGGGACAGATACGCAGTATTTT. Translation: CASSPRQGTDTQYF.

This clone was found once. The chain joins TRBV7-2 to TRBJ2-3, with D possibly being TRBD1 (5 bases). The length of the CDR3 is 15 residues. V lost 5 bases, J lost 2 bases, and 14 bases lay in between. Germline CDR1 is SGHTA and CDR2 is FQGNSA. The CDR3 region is CASSHYLTVTDTQYF. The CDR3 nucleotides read TGTGCCAGCAGCCACTATTTGACAGTCACAGATACGCAGTATTTT. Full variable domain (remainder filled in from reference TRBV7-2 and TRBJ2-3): GAGVSQSPSNKVTEKGKDVELRCDPISGHTALYWYRQSLGQGLEFLIYFQGNSAPDKSGLPSDRFSAERTGGSVSTLTIQRTQQEDSAVYLCASSHYLTVTDTQYFGPGTRLTVL.

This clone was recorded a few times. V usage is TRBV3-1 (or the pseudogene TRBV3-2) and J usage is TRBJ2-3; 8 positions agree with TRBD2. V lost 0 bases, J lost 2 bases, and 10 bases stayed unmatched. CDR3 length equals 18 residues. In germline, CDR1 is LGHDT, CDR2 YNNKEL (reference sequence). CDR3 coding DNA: TGTGCCAGCAGCCAAGATCTGCGGGGGGCGCGATCCACAGATACGCAGTATTTT. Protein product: CASSQDLRGARSTDTQYF.

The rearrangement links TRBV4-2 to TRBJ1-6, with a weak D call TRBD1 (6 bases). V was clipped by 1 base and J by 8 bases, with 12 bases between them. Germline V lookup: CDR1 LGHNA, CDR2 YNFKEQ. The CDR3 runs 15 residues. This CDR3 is CASSQVWTEYSPLHF. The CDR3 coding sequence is TGTGCCAGCAGCCAAGTTTGGACAGAATATTCACCCCTCCACTTT.

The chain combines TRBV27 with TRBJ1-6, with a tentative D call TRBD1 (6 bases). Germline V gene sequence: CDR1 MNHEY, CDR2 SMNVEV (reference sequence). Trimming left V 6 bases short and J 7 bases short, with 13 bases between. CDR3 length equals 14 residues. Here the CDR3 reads CASSPGQSNSPLHF. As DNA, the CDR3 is TGTGCCAGCAGCCCTGGACAGTCCAATTCACCCCTCCACTTT.

The CDR3 reads CASSDTMNTEAFF. Here the CDR3 DNA reads TGCGCCAGCAGCGACACGATGAACACTGAAGCTTTCTTT. The chain has TRBV5-1 and TRBJ1-1; D remains unclear. CDR1 and CDR2 (germline): SGHRS, YFSETQ. This CDR3 is built from 13 residues. The V end was cut by 4 bases, the J end by 0 bases, with 7 bases between.

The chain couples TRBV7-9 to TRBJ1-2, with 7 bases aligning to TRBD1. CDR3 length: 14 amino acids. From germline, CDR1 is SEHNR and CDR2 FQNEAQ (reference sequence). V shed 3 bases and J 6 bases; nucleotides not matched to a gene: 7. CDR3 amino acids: CASSFRGGGNGYTF. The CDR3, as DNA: TGTGCCAGCAGCTTTAGAGGGGGCGGGAATGGCTACACCTTC.